This T cell receptor (beta chain) was identified during a study of CD8 T cells in Susac syndrome. General study points: As the study acknowledged, the number of individuals who were part of its TCR sequencing and HLA analysis was relatively small.

This CDR3 contains 14 residues. V lost 2 bases and J 5 bases, leaving 13 bases between the germline ends. Germline lookup yields CDR1 SGHRS and CDR2 YFSETQ. Note on this clonotype: The target antigen is unknown.

Random hexamers primed reverse transcription of about 0.5 to 1 ug RNA. From the immunoSEQ multiplex PCR reads, TCRdb called clonotypes with MiXCR, one entry per CDR3 protein. The sample lists 170,000 or so distinct CDR3 sequences, more than 95% seen once, with 0.095% to 0.15% in the top ten. The chain combines TRBV5-1 with TRBJ2-5; D uncertain. This TCR was recovered from a human donor with Susac syndrome. Input material: CD4+ T cells from PBMCs. CDR3 amino acids: CASSLTGSRETQYF. As DNA, the CDR3 is TGCGCCAGCAGCTTAACCGGCAGCAGGGAGACCCAGTACTTC.